This entry describes one T cell receptor beta chain. The ends were cut back, 7 bases at V and 2 bases at J, with 20 bases in the middle. This CDR3 comprises 16 residues. Germline V CDR1 and CDR2: MGHRA, YSYEKL. TCRdb's table, derived via immunoSEQ multiplex PCR, lists solely in-frame clones and lacks some. The repertoire holds fewer than 90,000 clones, with roughly 86% as singletons. These data belong to a study of OX40 agonist ivuxolimab in advanced cancers. The specimen was CD4+ or CD8+ T cells sorted from blood, collected in a trial of the OX40 agonist ivuxolimab. This chain links TRBV4-1 with TRBJ1-2, with no clear D. This receptor was identified in an adult with an advanced solid tumor such as melanoma, head and neck, liver or kidney cancer. The CDR3 is CASNRGESNLNYGYTF. The DNA of the CDR3 is TGCGCCAGCAACCGTGGGGAATCAAATCTAAACTATGGCTACACCTTC.